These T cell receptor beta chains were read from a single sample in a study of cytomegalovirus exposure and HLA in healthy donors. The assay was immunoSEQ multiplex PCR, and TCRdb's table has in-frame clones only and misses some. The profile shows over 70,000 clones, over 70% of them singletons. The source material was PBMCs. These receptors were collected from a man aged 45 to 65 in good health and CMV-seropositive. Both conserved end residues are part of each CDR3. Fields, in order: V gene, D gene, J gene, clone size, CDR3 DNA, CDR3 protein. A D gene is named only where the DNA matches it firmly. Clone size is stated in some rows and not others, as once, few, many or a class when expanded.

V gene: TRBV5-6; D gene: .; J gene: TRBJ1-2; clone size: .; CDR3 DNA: TGTGCCAGCAGCTCCCTTCAAAGCTACGGCTACACCTTC; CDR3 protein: CASSSLQSYGYTF
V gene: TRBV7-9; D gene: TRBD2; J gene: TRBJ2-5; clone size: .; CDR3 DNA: TGTGCCAGCAGCCTCCGACTAGCGGGAGGTGAGACCCAGTACTTC; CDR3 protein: CASSLRLAGGETQYF
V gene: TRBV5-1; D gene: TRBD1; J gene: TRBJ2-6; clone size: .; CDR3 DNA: TGCGCCAGCAGCTTGGGGACAGGGGGCAACTCTGGGGCCAACGTCCTGACTTTC; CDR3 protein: CASSLGTGGNSGANVLTF
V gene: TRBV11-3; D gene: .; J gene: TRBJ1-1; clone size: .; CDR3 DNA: TGTGCCAGCAGCTTAGAGGGGGGGGCAGGGAACACTGAAGCTTTCTTT; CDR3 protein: CASSLEGGAGNTEAFF
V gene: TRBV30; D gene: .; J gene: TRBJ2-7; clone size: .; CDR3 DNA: TGTGCCTGGAATCGACAGGGAGGCGAGCAGTACTTC; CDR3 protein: CAWNRQGGEQYF
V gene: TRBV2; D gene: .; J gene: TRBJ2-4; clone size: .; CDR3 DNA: TGTGCCAGCAGTGGGACAGTGATAGCTTCAAACATTCAGTACTTC; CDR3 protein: CASSGTVIASNIQYF
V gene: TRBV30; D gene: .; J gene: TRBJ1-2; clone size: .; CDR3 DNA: TGTGCCTGGACTCCCGATTTCGGGGACTATGGCTACACCTTC; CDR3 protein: CAWTPDFGDYGYTF
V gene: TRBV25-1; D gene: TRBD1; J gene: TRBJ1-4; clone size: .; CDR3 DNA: TGTGCCAGCAGTGAATGGCAGGGGGCGAAAGAAAAACTGTTTTTT; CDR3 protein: CASSEWQGAKEKLFF
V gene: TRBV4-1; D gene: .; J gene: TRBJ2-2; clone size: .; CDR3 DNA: TGCGCCAGCAGCCAACCAACAGGGTCAGGGGAGCTGTTTTTT; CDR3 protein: CASSQPTGSGELFF
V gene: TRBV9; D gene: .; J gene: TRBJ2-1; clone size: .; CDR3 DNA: TGTGCCAGCGCGGACTCCTACAATGAGCAGTTCTTC; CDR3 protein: CASADSYNEQFF
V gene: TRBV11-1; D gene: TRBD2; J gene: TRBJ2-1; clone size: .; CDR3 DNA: TGTGCCAGTGGGGAATTGGGGCGGGAGGGAAACAATGAGCAGTTCTTC; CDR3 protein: CASGELGREGNNEQFF
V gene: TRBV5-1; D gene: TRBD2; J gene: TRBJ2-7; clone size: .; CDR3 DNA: TGCGCCAGCAGCTCGGTGACTAGCGTGGACGAGCAGTACTTC; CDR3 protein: CASSSVTSVDEQYF
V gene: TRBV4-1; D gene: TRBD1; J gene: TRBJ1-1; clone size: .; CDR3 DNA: TGCGCCAGCAGCCAAGGGACAGGGGGAACAAATACTGAAGCTTTCTTT; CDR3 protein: CASSQGTGGTNTEAFF
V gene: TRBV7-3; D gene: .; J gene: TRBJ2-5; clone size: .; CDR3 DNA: TGTGCCAGCAGCCAAACGGGAACTTCCCAAGAGACCCAGTACTTC; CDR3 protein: CASSQTGTSQETQYF
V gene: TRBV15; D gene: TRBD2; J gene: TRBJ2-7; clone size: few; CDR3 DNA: TGTGCCACCAGCAGAGGCGGGACTAGGGCCTACGAGCAGTACTTC; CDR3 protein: CATSRGGTRAYEQYF
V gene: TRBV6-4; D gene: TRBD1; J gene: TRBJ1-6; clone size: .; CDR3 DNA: TGTGCCAGCAGTGTCACAGGGGCTGGCGGTTCACCCCTCCACTTT; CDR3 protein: CASSVTGAGGSPLHF
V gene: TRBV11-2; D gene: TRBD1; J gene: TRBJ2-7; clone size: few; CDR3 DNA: TGTGCCAGCAGCTTAATTTCAGGGACAGGGTCCTACGAGCAGTACTTC; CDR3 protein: CASSLISGTGSYEQYF